A selection of T cell receptor beta chains follows, all from one sample in a study of read filtering for tumor transcriptome and immune sequencing. Via MiXCR, TCRdb re-called the reads, giving one row per CDR3 protein. The sample holds more than 70,000 distinct CDR3 sequences, 20% to 25% seen once. Sequencing input: a population of CD138-negative cells sorted from bone marrow. These receptors were obtained from a donor at least 40 years old with multiple myeloma. CDR3s include the opening cysteine and the closing phenylalanine or tryptophan. D genes are given only for firm matches. Only some rows state a clone size, as once, few, many or a class for expanded clones.

J,V,D,size,CDR3,DNA
TRBJ2-1,TRBV28,TRBD1,many,CASSSEGTGRTYNEQFF,TGTGCCAGCAGTTCTGAAGGGACAGGGAGGACCTACAATGAGCAGTTCTTC
TRBJ2-5,TRBV28,NA,many,CASRDSSETQYF,TGTGCCAGCAGGGACAGTTCAGAGACCCAGTACTTC
TRBJ2-3,TRBV20-1,TRBD2,NA,CSATRGTSDPGDTQYF,TGCAGTGCTACTCGTGGGACTAGCGACCCCGGAGATACGCAGTATTTT
TRBJ2-1,TRBV5-1,TRBD2,many,CASSTLLAGIVDEQFF,TGCGCCAGCAGCACTCTACTAGCGGGGATTGTAGATGAGCAGTTCTTC
TRBJ2-7,TRBV7-9,NA,NA,CASSDGDKYYEQYF,TGTGCCAGCAGCGACGGGGACAAATACTACGAGCAGTACTTC
TRBJ2-5,TRBV28,NA,NA,CASSSIGTAQETQYF,TGTGCCAGCAGTTCCATCGGGACGGCCCAAGAGACCCAGTACTTC
TRBJ1-1,TRBV29-1,TRBD1,NA,CSVGGRQGMNTEAFF,TGCAGCGTTGGCGGGAGACAGGGTATGAACACTGAAGCTTTCTTT
TRBJ2-1,TRBV3-1,NA,many,CASSQGLVGRSYNEQFF,TGTGCCAGCAGCCAAGGCCTGGTAGGACGTTCCTACAATGAGCAGTTCTTC
TRBJ2-4,TRBV10-3,NA,NA,CAISESMPPGPRAKNIQYF,TGTGCCATCAGTGAGTCGATGCCTCCGGGCCCGCGGGCCAAAAACATTCAGTACTTC
TRBJ2-2,TRBV5-1,NA,NA,CASRPVGGTGELFF,TGCGCCAGCAGACCCGTAGGAGGCACCGGGGAGCTGTTTTTT
TRBJ1-6,TRBV12-3/TRBV12-4,NA,many,CASSLTVHSPLHF,TGTGCCAGCAGTTTAACCGTCCATTCACCCCTCCACTTT
TRBJ2-1,TRBV5-1,NA,many,CASSVWGSTPNEQFF,TGCGCCAGCAGTGTGTGGGGGTCCACCCCCAATGAGCAGTTCTTC
TRBJ2-1,TRBV11-2,NA,many,CASSLRFGGHNEQFF,TGTGCCAGCAGCTTACGTTTTGGGGGTCACAATGAGCAGTTCTTC
TRBJ1-2,TRBV20-1,NA,NA,CSARVIGRDHGYTF,TGCAGTGCTAGAGTGATAGGGAGGGATCATGGCTACACCTTC
TRBJ2-3,TRBV20-1,TRBD2,many,CSAERTSGITDTQYF,TGCAGTGCTGAACGGACTAGCGGGATCACAGATACGCAGTATTTT
TRBJ1-4,TRBV12-3/TRBV12-4,NA,many,CASSPDSRKLFF,TGTGCCAGCAGTCCAGACAGCCGAAAACTGTTTTTT
TRBJ2-7,TRBV7-6,NA,many,CASSPGPNYEQYF,TGTGCCAGCAGTCCGGGACCAAACTACGAGCAGTACTTC
TRBJ1-2,TRBV29-1,TRBD1,many,CSVPTGTNYGYTF,TGCAGCGTCCCGACAGGGACCAACTATGGCTACACCTTC
TRBJ2-5,TRBV5-1,TRBD1,NA,CASSSRDRLKETQYF,TGCGCCAGCAGCTCCCGGGACAGACTGAAAGAGACCCAGTACTTC
TRBJ1-1,TRBV29-1,NA,many,CSVRGDMNTEAFF,TGCAGCGTGCGCGGGGACATGAACACTGAAGCTTTCTTT
TRBJ2-5,TRBV29-1,NA,many,CSVVSETQYF,TGCAGCGTTGTGTCAGAGACCCAGTACTTC
TRBJ2-6,TRBV5-1,TRBD1,NA,CATTQGAHGANVLTF,TGCGCCACAACACAGGGGGCGCATGGGGCCAACGTCCTGACTTTC
TRBJ2-5,TRBV3-1,NA,NA,CASMVSRGRQGTQYF,TGTGCCAGCATGGTCAGCAGGGGAAGGCAAGGGACCCAGTACTTC
TRBJ2-5,TRBV7-2,NA,NA,CASSPLGETQYF,TGTGCCAGCAGCCCCCTAGGAGAGACCCAGTACTTC
TRBJ2-1,TRBV12-3/TRBV12-4,TRBD2,many,CASSWTSGRSYNEQFF,TGTGCCAGCAGTTGGACTAGCGGGCGCTCCTACAATGAGCAGTTCTTC
TRBJ1-5,TRBV7-2,TRBD1,many,CASSTSGTGYQPQHF,TGTGCCAGCAGCACCTCCGGGACAGGATATCAGCCCCAGCATTTT
TRBJ2-5,TRBV21-1,NA,many,CASSHRDRVIETQYF,TGTGCCAGCAGCCACCGGGACAGGGTAATAGAGACCCAGTACTTC
TRBJ2-5,TRBV2,NA,few,CASSDTGTETQYF,TGTGCCAGCAGTGATACAGGGACGGAGACCCAGTACTTC
TRBJ2-3,TRBV6-1,NA,many,CASSEPYGLSSDTQYF,TGTGCCAGCAGTGAACCGTACGGGTTGTCATCAGATACGCAGTATTTT
TRBJ2-3,TRBV9,NA,many,CASSVSITDTQYF,TGTGCCAGCAGCGTATCGATCACAGATACGCAGTATTTT
TRBJ1-1,TRBV28,NA,many,CASSLWSRSRNTEAFF,TGTGCCAGCAGTTTATGGTCCAGGAGCCGAAACACTGAAGCTTTCTTT
TRBJ2-1,TRBV11-2,NA,many,CASSYERDWYNEQFF,TGTGCCAGCAGCTACGAGCGTGACTGGTACAATGAGCAGTTCTTC
TRBJ2-1,TRBV5-1,NA,medium-sized,CASSLDSYNEQFF,TGTGCCAGCAGCTTAGACTCCTACAATGAGCAGTTCTTC
TRBJ2-7,TRBV20-1,NA,many,CSARDDRTYYEQYF,TGCAGTGCTAGAGATGACAGGACCTACTACGAGCAGTACTTC
TRBJ2-7,TRBV20-1,NA,medium-sized,CSATDSSYEQYF,TGCAGTGCCACCGACAGCTCCTACGAGCAGTACTTC
TRBJ1-1,TRBV3-1,NA,NA,CASSRYVGGEAFF,TGTGCCAGCAGCCGCTACGTCGGCGGTGAAGCTTTCTTT
TRBJ1-4,TRBV12-3/TRBV12-4,TRBD1,many,CASSSGQGENEKLFF,TGTGCCAGCAGTTCGGGACAGGGGGAGAATGAAAAACTGTTTTTT